These T cell receptor beta chains were read from a single sample in a study of beta chain features in type 1 diabetes. Repertoires were generated with immunoSEQ multiplex PCR, while TCRdb's copy carries only in-frame clones and drops some. The data hold hundreds of thousands of clones, with around an eighth observed a single time. Sequencing used naive CD4+ T cells from blood. The receptors were sampled from a man aged 18 to 30 with type 1 diabetes. CDR3s include the opening cysteine and the closing phenylalanine or tryptophan. D genes are given only for firm matches. Rows give clone size only sometimes, using once, few, many, or a class for an expanded clone.

d_call	v_call	cdr3_length	j_call	clone_size	cdr3_aa	cdr3_nt
-	TRBV5-4	15	TRBJ1-1	-	CASSRTGTVNTEAFF	TGTGCCAGCAGCCGTACCGGGACGGTAAACACTGAAGCTTTCTTT
TRBD2	TRBV30	14	TRBJ2-2	-	CAWTQGGATGELFF	TGTGCCTGGACCCAGGGAGGGGCCACCGGGGAGCTGTTTTTT
TRBD2	TRBV7-6	14	TRBJ2-3	few	CASKRGGITDTQYF	TGTGCCAGCAAGCGGGGGGGCATAACAGATACGCAGTATTTT
-	TRBV15	14	TRBJ1-4	-	CATSGSGVNEKLFF	TGTGCCACCAGCGGGAGCGGGGTGAATGAAAAACTGTTTTTT
-	TRBV5-1	16	TRBJ2-5	few	CASSLEPQTYQETQYF	TGCGCCAGCAGCTTGGAACCGCAGACGTACCAAGAGACCCAGTACTTC
TRBD1	TRBV5-4	14	TRBJ1-1	few	CASSLALDRALAFF	TGTGCCAGCAGCTTGGCACTGGACAGGGCTTTGGCTTTCTTT
TRBD1	TRBV9	14	TRBJ2-7	few	CASSVEGTGDEQYF	TGTGCCAGCAGCGTAGAAGGGACAGGGGACGAGCAGTACTTC
TRBD1	TRBV15	14	TRBJ2-1	-	CATSRDVQGNEQFF	TGTGCCACCAGCAGAGATGTACAGGGGAATGAGCAGTTCTTC
-	TRBV28	16	TRBJ2-1	few	CASSSLGHTGQNEQFF	TGTGCCAGCAGTTCCCTTGGGCATACCGGACAGAATGAGCAGTTCTTC
-	TRBV2	15	TRBJ2-7	few	CASSESPQSRHEQYF	TGTGCCAGCAGTGAATCGCCCCAAAGTAGGCACGAGCAGTACTTC
-	TRBV7-6	13	TRBJ1-2	few	CASSPVPYIGYTF	TGTGCCAGCAGCCCGGTACCCTATATTGGCTACACCTTC
-	TRBV9	13	TRBJ2-1	-	CASSARQDNEQFF	TGTGCCAGCAGCGCCCGACAGGACAATGAGCAGTTCTTC
TRBD1	TRBV7-8	18	TRBJ2-1	-	CASRPGQGLGDSYNEQFF	TGTGCCAGCAGGCCGGGACAGGGTTTGGGGGACTCCTACAATGAGCAGTTCTTC